Below, 17 T cell receptor beta chains from the same sample are listed, as sequenced in a study of T cell responses to AZD1222 COVID-19 vaccine. Sequenced by immunoSEQ multiplex PCR; TCRdb stores in-frame clones only, minus some. The table records about 150,000 clones, more than 90% of them present only once. The sequencing here drew on peripheral blood, taken 28 days after the second AZD1222 dose. The receptors shown here come from an adult who received the AZD1222 COVID-19 vaccine.

Concerning this clone itself: Other DNA sequences within the sample encode an identical CDR3. The V call is TRBV5-6, the J call TRBJ2-7; tentatively, D is TRBD2 (6 bases). Germline V gives CDR1 SGHDT, CDR2 YYEEEE. The CDR3 runs to 14 residues. Trimming left V 0 bases short and J 3 bases short, with 10 bases between. The CDR3 DNA is TGTGCCAGCAGCTTGGGGGGGAGGTTCTACGAGCAGTACTTC. It codes for CASSLGGRFYEQYF.

V and J are TRBV7-2 and TRBJ1-2; possibly TRBD1 for D (5 bases). Germline CDR1 is SGHTA and CDR2 is FQGNSA. V lost 3 bases and J 2 bases, leaving 10 bases between the germline ends. This CDR3 contains 14 residues. CDR3 amino acids: CASSFLWGNYGYTF. The CDR3 DNA reads TGTGCCAGCAGCTTCCTTTGGGGCAACTATGGCTACACCTTC.

The rearrangement joins TRBV19 to TRBJ2-1, with TRBD2 identical over 7 bases. V shed 4 bases, J shed 8 bases, and the junction held 5 bases outside the gene matches. The length of the CDR3 is 13 residues. Germline V gene lookup returns CDR1 LNHDA and CDR2 SQIVND (reference sequence). CDR3 nucleotide sequence: TGTGCCAGTAGTAAGGGACTATTCTATGAGCAGTTCTTC. This encodes CASSKGLFYEQFF.

This sequence joins TRBV2 and TRBJ1-5, with TRBD1 matching 8 bases. The CDR3 is 17 residues long. V lost 4 bases and J lost 0; bases outside the gene matches: 8. Germline values: CDR1 SNHLY, CDR2 FYNNEI. DNA for the CDR3: TGTGCCAGCAGTGTGGCCGGGACAGGACATAGCAATCAGCCCCAGCATTTT. It yields the protein CASSVAGTGHSNQPQHF.

This clone is a singleton in its sample. The chain is built from TRBV18 and TRBJ2-2; D might be TRBD1 (8 bases). This CDR3 is 16 amino acids long. Germline lookup yields CDR1 KGHSH and CDR2 LQKENI. V gave up 5 bases and J gave up 1 base, with 14 bases separating them. Here the CDR3 DNA reads TGTGCCAGCTCAAAAGCGGGACAGGTGAACACCGGGGAGCTGTTTTTT. Amino acids: CASSKAGQVNTGELFF.

Turning to this clone: One junction end does not reproduce the germline sequence, and a read error may be involved. The V and J genes are TRBV2 and TRBJ1-2; D gene uncertain. CDR3 length: 13 amino acids. Germline V CDR1 and CDR2: SNHLY, FYNNEI. The CDR3 spells CASSEEQGYGYTF. The CDR3 region has the DNA TGTGCCAGCAGCGAAGAACAAGGATATGGCTACACCTTC.

The chain employs TRBV5-1 and TRBJ1-1; D is uncertain. Germline V lookup: CDR1 SGHRS, CDR2 YFSETQ. This CDR3 region has 14 residues. Trimming took 2 bases from V and 1 from J, leaving 9 bases between them. The CDR3 sequence: CASSFETENTEAFF. CDR3 nucleotides: TGCGCCAGCAGCTTTGAAACGGAGAACACTGAAGCTTTCTTT.

The rearrangement joins TRBV18 to TRBJ1-4; D ambiguous. Germline V gene sequence: CDR1 KGHSH, CDR2 LQKENI. V lost 4 bases and J 7 bases, leaving 13 bases between the germline ends. This CDR3 is built from 14 residues. The CDR3 DNA reads as TGTGCCAGCTCACGATCCGTCAACAGTGAAAAACTGTTTTTT. Encoded protein: CASSRSVNSEKLFF. Filled out from reference TRBV18 and TRBJ1-4, the complete variable domain reads NAGVMQNPRHLVRRRGQEARLRCSPMKGHSHVYWYRQLPEEGLKFMVYLQKENIIDESGMPKERFSAEFPKEGPSILRIQQVVRGDSAAYFCASSRSVNSEKLFFGSGTQLSVL.

This chain uses TRBV15 with TRBJ1-2; D may be TRBD1 (5 bases). Germline V gene data show CDR1 as LNHNV and CDR2 as YYDKDF (reference sequence). The CDR3 totals 15 residues. Trimming stripped 1 base from V and 0 bases from J, with 9 bases between. The CDR3 spells CATSRGQGSNYGYTF. The CDR3, as DNA: TGTGCCACCAGCAGAGGGCAGGGATCTAACTATGGCTACACCTTC.

V gene TRBV19 combines with J gene TRBJ1-6; 8 nucleotides match TRBD1. The junction had 5 bases not matched to a gene; V was cut back by 3 bases and J by 7 bases. The CDR3 runs 15 residues. Germline V gene sequence: CDR1 LNHDA, CDR2 SQIVND (reference sequence). Here the CDR3 reads CASSIGQGGNSPLHF. CDR3 coding DNA: TGTGCCAGTAGTATTGGACAGGGAGGGAATTCACCCCTCCACTTT.

The chain joins TRBV15 to TRBJ2-6, with a tentative D call TRBD2 (5 bases). This CDR3 comprises 14 residues. Deletions cut 4 bases from V and 4 bases from J, with 8 bases between. Germline CDR1 reads LNHNV; CDR2 reads YYDKDF (reference sequence). The CDR3 DNA is TGTGCCACCAGCAAGTCGGGGGGGGCCAACGTCCTGACTTTC. This sequence encodes CATSKSGGANVLTF. Full variable domain (outside the CDR3, taken from reference TRBV15 and TRBJ2-6): DAMVIQNPRYQVTQFGKPVTLSCSQTLNHNVMYWYQQKSSQAPKLLFHYYDKDFNNEADTPDNFQSRRPNTSFCFLDIRSPGLGDTAMYLCATSKSGGANVLTFGAGSRLTVL.

The rearrangement joins TRBV5-1 to TRBJ2-1; TRBD1 agrees at 7 bases. CDR3 length: 15 residues. V shed 0 bases and J 2 bases; nucleotides not matched to a gene: 2. In germline, CDR1 is SGHRS, CDR2 YFSETQ. In DNA form, the CDR3 reads TGCGCCAGCAGCTTGGATAGGGGGCCCTACAATGAGCAGTTCTTC. Encoded protein: CASSLDRGPYNEQFF.

CDR3 loop: CASSQGMVKTQYF. The CDR3 DNA is TGTGCCAGCAGCCAGGGTATGGTGAAGACCCAGTACTTC. The chain couples TRBV14 to TRBJ2-5, with no clear D. From germline, CDR1 is SGHDN and CDR2 FVKESK. V shed 3 bases and J shed 6 bases, with 11 bases lying between them. The CDR3 length is 13 residues.

V is TRBV11-3 and J is TRBJ2-7; tentative D call: TRBD2 (5 bases). Trimming took off 1 base at V and 1 base at J, with 8 bases between the two ends. Germline CDR1 reads SGHNT; CDR2 reads YENEEA. The CDR3 extends over 14 amino acids. The CDR3: CASSLGPGSYEQYF. The CDR3, as DNA: TGTGCCAGCAGCTTAGGCCCGGGATCCTACGAGCAGTACTTC.

The chain joins TRBV9 to TRBJ1-2, with a tentative D call TRBD1 (6 bases). Trimming shortened V by 0 bases and J by 6 bases, and 9 bases separated the two germline ends. CDR3 length equals 13 residues. Germline V gene lookup returns CDR1 SGDLS and CDR2 YYNGEE. In DNA form, the CDR3 reads TGTGCCAGCAGCGTAGGGGGGCGGGATGGCTACACCTTC. It codes for CASSVGGRDGYTF.

The CDR3 sequence: CASSPQTGGLYTEAFF. The CDR3 nucleotides read TGTGCCAGCTCACCCCAGACAGGGGGCCTTTACACTGAAGCTTTCTTT. This chain links TRBV18 with TRBJ1-1; 10 nucleotides agree with TRBD1. CDR1 and CDR2 (germline): KGHSH, LQKENI. The CDR3 loop spans 16 amino acids. V gave up 3 bases and J gave up 3 bases; unmatched junction bases: 7.

The chain joins TRBV15 to TRBJ1-4; a weak D match, TRBD1 (6 bases). In germline, CDR1 is LNHNV, CDR2 YYDKDF (reference sequence). With 3 bases removed from V and 0 bases from J, the gap between germline ends came to 8 bases. The CDR3 has 15 residues. The CDR3, as DNA: TGTGCCACCAGCAGCAGGGGTCCAACTAATGAAAAACTGTTTTTT. It yields the protein CATSSRGPTNEKLFF.